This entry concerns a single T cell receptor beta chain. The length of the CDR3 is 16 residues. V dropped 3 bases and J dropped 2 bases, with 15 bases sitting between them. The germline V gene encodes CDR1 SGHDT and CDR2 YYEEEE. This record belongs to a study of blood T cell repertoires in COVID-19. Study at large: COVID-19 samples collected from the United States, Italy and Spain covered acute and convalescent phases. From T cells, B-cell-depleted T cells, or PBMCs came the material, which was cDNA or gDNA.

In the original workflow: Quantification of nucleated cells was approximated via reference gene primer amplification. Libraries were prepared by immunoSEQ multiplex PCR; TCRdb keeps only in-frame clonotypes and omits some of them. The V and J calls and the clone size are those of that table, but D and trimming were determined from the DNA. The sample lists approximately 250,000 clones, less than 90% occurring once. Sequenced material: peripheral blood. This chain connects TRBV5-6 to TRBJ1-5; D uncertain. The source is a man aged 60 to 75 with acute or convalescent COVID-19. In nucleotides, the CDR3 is TGTGCCAGCAGCTGGGCAGACCAGGAGGGCAATCAGCCCCAGCATTTT. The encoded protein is CASSWADQEGNQPQHF.